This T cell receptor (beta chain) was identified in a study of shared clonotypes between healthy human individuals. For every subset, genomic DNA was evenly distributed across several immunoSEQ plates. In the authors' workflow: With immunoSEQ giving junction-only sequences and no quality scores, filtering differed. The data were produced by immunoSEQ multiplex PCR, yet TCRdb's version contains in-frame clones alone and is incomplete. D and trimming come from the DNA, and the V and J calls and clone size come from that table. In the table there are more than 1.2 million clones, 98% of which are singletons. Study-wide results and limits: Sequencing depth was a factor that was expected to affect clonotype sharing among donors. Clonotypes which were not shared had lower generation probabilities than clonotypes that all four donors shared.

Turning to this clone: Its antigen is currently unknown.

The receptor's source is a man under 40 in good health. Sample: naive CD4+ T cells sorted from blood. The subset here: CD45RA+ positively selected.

The CDR3 DNA sequence: TGTGCCAGCAGTTTAGGGGACAGGGTTTTGGGCTACACCTTC. Translation gives CASSLGDRVLGYTF. The chain joins TRBV28 to TRBJ1-2; 9 bases line up with TRBD1. The CDR3 extends over 14 amino acids. In germline, CDR1 is MDHEN, CDR2 SYDVKM. The V segment lost 2 bases and the J segment 8 bases; nucleotides outside the gene matches: 6.